The TCR beta chain described here comes from a study of T cell repertoires in cytomegalovirus infection. This clonotype was found a few times. The antigen remains unidentified. Trimming cost V 4 bases and J 2 bases, with 15 bases left between them. There are 16 residues in the CDR3. CDR1 and CDR2 (germline): LNHDA, SQIVND (reference sequence). General observations from the study: The response measured ex vivo was dominated by TCR beta clonotypes (HLA-C-restricted and CMV-specific). Summed frequency of public TCR beta families distinguished CMV carriers with the relevant HLA.

Each CDR3 protein is one row after TCRdb ran MiXCR on the reads. The table records 740,000 or so distinct CDR3 sequences, 35% to 45% of them present only once. The clonotype was recovered from a human donor in good health (CMV status not recorded). Some clones in this sample may be carry-over from other donors' samples. Sequenced sample: PBMCs. The chain is built from TRBV19 and TRBJ2-1; D is uncertain. The CDR3 region is CASSRPLATPYNEQFF. The CDR3 coding sequence is TGTGCCAGTAGTAGGCCCCTGGCAACCCCCTACAATGAGCAGTTCTTC.